The 23 T cell receptor beta chains listed next were all sequenced from one sample in a study of blood T cell repertoires in COVID-19. Here immunoSEQ multiplex PCR was the method, and the copy in TCRdb shows in-frame clones only, minus some. The table has about 220,000 clones, around 82% seen once; the top ten hold roughly 13%. The sequencing input was peripheral blood. The receptors originated from a human donor in a cohort sampled during active COVID-19.

V gene TRBV5-6 combines with J gene TRBJ1-5; TRBD1 is a possible D gene (6 bases). The CDR3 extends over 16 amino acids. Germline V gene data show CDR1 as SGHDT and CDR2 as YYEEEE. V was cut by 2 bases and J by 2 bases, with 14 bases left in between. CDR3 in amino acids: CASSLFGGPGNQPQHF. Written as DNA, the CDR3 is TGTGCCAGCAGCTTATTCGGGGGGCCTGGCAATCAGCCCCAGCATTTT. Full variable domain (rest looked up from reference TRBV5-6 and TRBJ1-5): DAGVTQSPTHLIKTRGQQVTLRCSPKSGHDTVSWYQQALGQGPQFIFQYYEEEERQRGNFPDRFSGHQFPNYSSELNVNALLLGDSALYLCASSLFGGPGNQPQHFGDGTRLSIL.

This chain connects TRBV7-2 to TRBJ2-7, with 9 bases lining up with TRBD1. The CDR3 length is 15 residues. J gave up 6 bases and V 2 bases, and 8 bases lay outside the gene matches. Germline CDR1 reads SGHTA; CDR2 reads FQGNSA. The DNA for the CDR3 is TGTGCCAGCAGCTTAAACCGAGACAGGGGGTCCGAGCAGTACTTC. This codes for CASSLNRDRGSEQYF.

This sequence joins TRBV5-5 and TRBJ1-2; TRBD1 is a possible D gene (5 bases). Trimming shortened V by 3 bases and J by 5 bases, and 11 bases separated the two germline ends. The germline CDR1 and CDR2 sequences are SGHKS and YYEKEE (reference sequence). The CDR3 has 13 residues. For the CDR3, the DNA is TGTGCCAGCAGCTCCGAGGGGACTTATGGCTACACCTTC. The encoded protein is CASSSEGTYGYTF.

The chain joins TRBV7-9 to TRBJ1-5; D is unclear. Germline CDR1 and CDR2: SEHNR and FQNEAQ (reference sequence). CDR3 length equals 16 residues. V lost 4 bases and J lost 0, with 13 bases in between. The CDR3 region is CASSSSDQDSNQPQHF. DNA of the CDR3: TGTGCCAGCAGCTCCTCCGATCAGGATAGCAATCAGCCCCAGCATTTT. The entire variable domain, with the rest obtained from reference TRBV7-9 and TRBJ1-5, is as follows: DTGVSQNPRHKITKRGQNVTFRCDPISEHNRLYWYRQTLGQGPEFLTYFQNEAQLEKSRLLSDRFSAERPKGSFSTLEIQRTEQGDSAMYLCASSSSDQDSNQPQHFGDGTRLSIL.

There are a few counts of this clone. The J gene is TRBJ1-5, the V gene TRBV24-1; a weak D match, TRBD1 (5 bases). CDR1 is KGHDR and CDR2 is SFDVKD in the germline V gene. There are 12 residues in the CDR3. Trimming stripped 5 bases from V and 7 bases from J, with 8 bases between. CDR3 in DNA: TGTGCCACCAGTGGGGGCTCCCAGCCCCAGCATTTT. The encoded protein is CATSGGSQPQHF.

The chain uses TRBV2 and TRBJ2-6; 7 bases agree with TRBD1. CDR1 SNHLY and CDR2 FYNNEI come from the germline V gene. With V trimmed by 5 bases and J by 0 bases, 7 bases remained unmatched. The length of the CDR3 is 17 residues. The CDR3 is CASSRDSYNSGANVLTF. CDR3 coding DNA: TGTGCCAGCAGTCGGGACAGCTATAACTCTGGGGCCAACGTCCTGACTTTC. Complete variable domain (other parts from reference TRBV2 and TRBJ2-6): EPEVTQTPSHQVTQMGQEVILRCVPISNHLYFYWYRQILGQKVEFLVSFYNNEISEKSEIFDDQFSVERPDGSNFTLKIRSTKLEDSAMYFCASSRDSYNSGANVLTFGAGSRLTVL.

The chain joins TRBV7-9 to TRBJ1-1, with 7 bases identical to TRBD1. V lost 5 bases to trimming and J lost 7 bases; unmatched junction nucleotides: 10. The CDR3 is 14 residues long. Germline V gene lookup returns CDR1 SEHNR and CDR2 FQNEAQ (reference sequence). In DNA, the CDR3 is TGTGCCAGCAGCGGTCGGGACAGAGCATATGAAGCTTTCTTT. This gives the protein CASSGRDRAYEAFF.

The chain employs TRBV28 and TRBJ1-5; perhaps TRBD1 as D (5 bases). CDR1 and CDR2 from the germline V gene are MDHEN and SYDVKM. This CDR3 contains 17 residues. Between the trimmed V and J ends, which lost 6 bases and 2 bases, there was a span of 20 bases. The CDR3 nucleotides are TGTGCCAGCAGCGCCCAGGGCGTAGGTGGTGGCAATCAGCCCCAGCATTTT. Amino acid sequence: CASSAQGVGGGNQPQHF. Using reference TRBV28 and TRBJ1-5 for the parts outside the CDR3, the full variable domain is DVKVTQSSRYLVKRTGEKVFLECVQDMDHENMFWYRQDPGLGLRLIYFSYDVKMKEKGDIPEGYSVSREKKERFSLILESASTNQTSMYLCASSAQGVGGGNQPQHFGDGTRLSIL.

The rearrangement links TRBV9 to TRBJ2-7, with a tentative D call TRBD1 (8 bases). The CDR3 has 16 amino acids. Per the germline V gene, CDR1 is SGDLS and CDR2 is YYNGEE. V was shortened by 0 bases and J by 3 bases, with 16 bases between the two germline ends. CDR3 nucleotide sequence: TGTGCCAGCAGCGTAGCTACGGGGGGACAGGTCTACGAGCAGTACTTC. This codes for CASSVATGGQVYEQYF.

The chain carries TRBV6-1 and TRBJ2-7; 9 nucleotides agree with TRBD1. J gave up 3 bases and V 3 bases, and 6 bases lay outside the gene matches. The CDR3 loop spans 15 amino acids. CDR1 is MNHNS, CDR2 SASEGT, per germline. The CDR3 loop is CASSDRQGVSYEQYF. The CDR3 coding sequence is TGTGCCAGCAGTGACCGACAGGGGGTAAGCTACGAGCAGTACTTC.

This clone was found a few times. The genes are TRBV6-1 and TRBJ2-7, with TRBD1 matching over 9 bases. After removal of 4 bases from V and 5 bases from J, the junction contained 12 bases not matched to a gene. CDR1 and CDR2 (germline): MNHNS, SASEGT. There are 16 residues in the CDR3. Here the CDR3 DNA reads TGTGCCAGCAGTGTATTTGGGACAGGGCAGGGTAACGAGCAGTACTTC. Its translation: CASSVFGTGQGNEQYF.

The chain combines TRBV7-8 with TRBJ2-2; D is perhaps TRBD2 (6 bases). V was clipped by 2 bases and J by 4 bases, with 8 bases between them. The germline CDR1 and CDR2 sequences are SGHVS and FQNEAQ. The CDR3 spans 14 residues. In DNA, the CDR3 is TGTGCCAGCAGCTTAATCGGGAGCACCGGGGAGCTGTTTTTT. Amino acids: CASSLIGSTGELFF.

This sequence joins TRBV9 and TRBJ2-3, with 7 nucleotides matching TRBD2. Germline values: CDR1 SGDLS, CDR2 YYNGEE. Losses at the gene ends were 0 bases for V and 4 bases for J; bases not matched to a gene: 2. CDR3 length: 14 residues. The CDR3: CASSVAGGADTQYF. The DNA of the CDR3 is TGTGCCAGCAGCGTAGCTGGGGGGGCAGATACGCAGTATTTT.

This chain connects TRBV7-6 to TRBJ1-4, with 7 positions matching TRBD1. Trimming removed 5 bases from V and 1 base from J; junction bases left unmatched: 4. The CDR3 contains 15 residues. Germline CDR1 is SGHVS and CDR2 is FNYEAQ. The chain's CDR3 is CASSAYRGTNEKLFF. CDR3 nucleotides: TGTGCCAGCAGCGCATACAGGGGAACTAATGAAAAACTGTTTTTT.

V usage is TRBV7-3 and J usage is TRBJ1-1; 8 bases line up with TRBD1. In germline, CDR1 is SGHTA, CDR2 FQGTGA. CDR3 size: 13 residues. V lost 5 bases and J lost 6; bases outside the gene matches: 5. The CDR3 region has the DNA TGTGCCAGCAGCCTTGACAGGGGCGCTGAAGCTTTCTTT. This sequence encodes CASSLDRGAEAFF. The full variable domain, in which reference TRBV7-3 and TRBJ1-1 provide the parts outside the CDR3, is GAGVSQTPSNKVTEKGKYVELRCDPISGHTALYWYRQSLGQGPEFLIYFQGTGAADDSGLPNDRFFAVRPEGSVSTLKIQRTERGDSAVYLCASSLDRGAEAFFGQGTRLTVV.

The rearrangement joins TRBV9 to TRBJ1-1; tentative D call: TRBD1 (5 bases). Per germline, CDR1 SGDLS and CDR2 YYNGEE. The CDR3 extends over 14 amino acids. The germline V and J ends were trimmed by 4 bases and 6 bases, with 16 bases remaining between them. CDR3 nucleotide sequence: TGTGCCAGCAGCCCCGGGGTTGGAGGGGCTGAAGCTTTCTTT. Amino acids: CASSPGVGGAEAFF. Variable domain in full (rest from reference TRBV9 and TRBJ1-1): DSGVTQTPKHLITATGQRVTLRCSPRSGDLSVYWYQQSLDQGLQFLIQYYNGEERAKGNILERFSAQQFPDLHSELNLSSLELGDSALYFCASSPGVGGAEAFFGQGTRLTVV.

The V and J genes are TRBV5-1 and TRBJ1-1; 11 bases agree with TRBD1. V was clipped by 4 bases and J by 0 bases; unmatched bases: 2. CDR3 length: 15 residues. CDR1 and CDR2 from the germline V gene are SGHRS and YFSETQ. The DNA of the CDR3 is TGCGCCAGCAGCGTGGGACAGGGGGTGAACACTGAAGCTTTCTTT. This sequence encodes CASSVGQGVNTEAFF.

This clone has just a few counts. The V gene is TRBV24-1, the J gene TRBJ1-2; perhaps TRBD1 as D (5 bases). Germline CDR1 is KGHDR and CDR2 is SFDVKD. Trimming stripped 3 bases from V and 8 bases from J, with 15 bases between. The CDR3 contains 14 residues. In DNA form, the CDR3 reads TGTGCCACCAGTGATCGTCAGGGATTGAAGGGCTACACCTTC. It yields the protein CATSDRQGLKGYTF.

This clone was seen only a few times. The genes are TRBV7-3 and TRBJ2-7, with TRBD2 as a possible D gene (5 bases). Germline CDR1 SGHTA, CDR2 FQGTGA. Trimming took 1 base from V and 5 from J, leaving 15 bases between them. The CDR3 consists of 15 residues. The CDR3 is CASSLNRGAGNEQYF. The CDR3 bases are TGTGCCAGCAGCTTAAATCGGGGTGCTGGGAACGAGCAGTACTTC.

CDR3 coding DNA: TGCAGTGCTTACAGGGTTCTAGGCTACACCTTC. It translates to CSAYRVLGYTF. The chain carries TRBV20-1 and TRBJ1-2; D is perhaps TRBD1 (6 bases). V lost 5 bases and J 8 bases, leaving 12 bases between the germline ends. The CDR3 sequence is 11 residues long. Germline V lookup: CDR1 DFQATT, CDR2 SNEGSKA (reference sequence).

The chain combines TRBV18 with TRBJ2-7; 7 bases line up with TRBD1. The CDR3 has 14 amino acids. Germline V lookup: CDR1 KGHSH, CDR2 LQKENI. Trimming at V came to 1 base and at J to 6 bases, leaving 6 bases not matched to a gene. The CDR3 nucleotides read TGTGCCAGCTCACCACTCCGGGACAGCAGCGAGCAGTACTTC. As protein: CASSPLRDSSEQYF.

The chain employs TRBV6-5 and TRBJ1-2; possible D gene TRBD1, 5 bases. The CDR3 extends over 15 amino acids. The germline V and J ends were trimmed by 6 bases and 3 bases, with 17 bases remaining between them. CDR1 is MNHEY and CDR2 is SVGAGI in the germline V gene. The CDR3 DNA follows: TGTGCCAGCAGCGCGGCGGTCCTAGGGGACTATGGCTACACCTTC. Protein product: CASSAAVLGDYGYTF.

This chain joins TRBV24-1 and TRBJ2-1; 10 positions agree with TRBD2. Germline-derived CDR1 and CDR2 are KGHDR and SFDVKD. V dropped 4 bases and J dropped 1; count of bases not matched to a gene: 6. The CDR3 runs 17 residues. DNA of the CDR3: TGTGCCACCAGTGACTCTCGACTAGCGGGTTCCTACAATGAGCAGTTCTTC. Amino acids: CATSDSRLAGSYNEQFF.